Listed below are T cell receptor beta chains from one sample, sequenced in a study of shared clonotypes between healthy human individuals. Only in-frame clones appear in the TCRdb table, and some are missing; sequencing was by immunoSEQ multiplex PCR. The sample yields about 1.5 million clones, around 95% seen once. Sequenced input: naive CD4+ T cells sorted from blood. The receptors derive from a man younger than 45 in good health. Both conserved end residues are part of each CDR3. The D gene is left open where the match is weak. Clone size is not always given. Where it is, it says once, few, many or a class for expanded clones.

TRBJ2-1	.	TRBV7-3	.	CASSLGGGGEQFF	TGTGCCAGCAGCTTAGGTGGCGGTGGTGAGCAGTTCTTC
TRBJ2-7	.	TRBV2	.	CASSRDSQYF	TGTGCCAGCTCCCGCGACTCACAGTACTTC
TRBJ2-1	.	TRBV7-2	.	CASSYSASSYNEQFF	TGTGCCAGCAGCTATAGCGCGAGCTCCTACAATGAGCAGTTCTTC
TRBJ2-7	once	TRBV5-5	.	CASSPGVIYKNEQYF	TGTGCCAGCAGCCCTGGGGTGATCTACAAGAACGAGCAGTACTTC
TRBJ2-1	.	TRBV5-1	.	CASSVNSGHNEQFF	TGCGCCAGCAGCGTTAACAGTGGACACAATGAGCAGTTCTTC
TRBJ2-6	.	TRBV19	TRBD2	CASSPSGGRYSGANVLTF	TGTGCCAGTAGCCCAAGCGGGGGCCGTTACTCTGGGGCCAACGTCCTGACTTTC
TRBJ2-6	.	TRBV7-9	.	CASPRGQGRSGANVLTF	TGTGCCAGCCCTCGCGGGCAGGGAAGGTCTGGGGCCAACGTCCTGACTTTC
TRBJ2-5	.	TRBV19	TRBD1	CASSQVLPGQRTETQYF	TGTGCCAGTAGTCAAGTACTTCCGGGACAGCGAACGGAGACCCAGTACTTC
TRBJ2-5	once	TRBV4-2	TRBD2	CASSQVVASGQETQYF	TGTGCCAGCAGCCAAGTGGTTGCTAGCGGTCAAGAGACCCAGTACTTC
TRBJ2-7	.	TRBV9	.	CASSVGIELYEQYF	TGTGCCAGCAGCGTAGGGATCGAGCTCTACGAGCAGTACTTC
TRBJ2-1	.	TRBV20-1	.	CSARDRAEQFF	TGCAGTGCTAGAGATAGGGCGGAGCAGTTCTTC
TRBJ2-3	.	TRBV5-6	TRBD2	CASSPIRLAADTQYF	TGTGCCAGCAGCCCCATCAGACTAGCAGCAGATACGCAGTATTTT
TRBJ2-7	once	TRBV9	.	CASSVEGAPVASEQYF	TGTGCCAGCAGCGTAGAAGGAGCCCCGGTGGCGAGCGAGCAGTACTTC
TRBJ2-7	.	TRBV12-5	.	CASGLNTHEQYF	TGTGCTAGTGGTTTAAACACCCACGAGCAGTACTTC
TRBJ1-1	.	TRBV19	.	CASRWGGLAEAFF	TGTGCCAGTCGGTGGGGGGGCTTGGCGGAAGCTTTCTTT
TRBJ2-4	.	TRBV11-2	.	CASSLGGQGRLF	TGTGCCAGCAGCTTAGGTGGGCAGGGGCGTCTCTTC
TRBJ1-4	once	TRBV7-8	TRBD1	CASSLPKTGDEEKLFF	TGTGCCAGCAGCTTACCGAAGACAGGGGATGAAGAAAAACTGTTTTTT
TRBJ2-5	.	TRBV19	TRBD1	CASSVTGAGETQYF	TGTGCCAGTAGTGTGACAGGGGCAGGGGAGACCCAGTACTTC
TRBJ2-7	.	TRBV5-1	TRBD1	CASSIGTASSYEQYF	TGCGCCAGCAGCATAGGGACAGCCAGTTCCTACGAGCAGTACTTC
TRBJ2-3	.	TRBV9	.	CASSAQTQKWNTQYF	TGTGCCAGCAGCGCCCAAACTCAAAAATGGAATACGCAGTATTTT
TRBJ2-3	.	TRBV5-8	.	CASTPGVITSTDTQYF	TGTGCCAGCACACCGGGGGTCATTACTAGCACAGATACGCAGTATTTT
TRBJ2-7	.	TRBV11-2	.	CASRGQTYEQYF	TGTGCCAGCAGAGGACAGACCTACGAGCAGTACTTC
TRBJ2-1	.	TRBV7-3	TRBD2	CASSPGGGYPEQFF	TGTGCCAGCAGCCCCGGGGGGGGCTATCCTGAGCAGTTCTTC
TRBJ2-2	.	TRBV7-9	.	CASSLLRVAGELFF	TGTGCCAGCAGCTTACTAAGGGTGGCCGGGGAGCTGTTTTTT
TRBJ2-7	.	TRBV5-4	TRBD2	CASSLGGGASGRYEQYF	TGTGCCAGCAGCTTGGGGGGTGGGGCTAGCGGTCGTTACGAGCAGTACTTC
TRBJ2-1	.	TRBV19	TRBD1	CASRGQGSYNEQFF	TGTGCCAGTAGGGGACAGGGCTCCTACAATGAGCAGTTCTTC
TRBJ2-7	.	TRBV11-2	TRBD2	CASSFLAGGSYEQYF	TGTGCCAGCAGCTTCTTAGCGGGAGGGTCCTACGAGCAGTACTTC
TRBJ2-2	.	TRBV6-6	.	CASRETSITGELFF	TGTGCCAGCAGGGAGACTAGTATCACCGGGGAGCTGTTTTTT
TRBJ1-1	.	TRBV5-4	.	CASRKMGPVALNTEAFF	TGTGCCAGCAGAAAAATGGGGCCCGTAGCTTTGAACACTGAAGCTTTCTTT
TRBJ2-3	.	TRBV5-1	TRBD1	CASSRQGRGDTQYF	TGCGCCAGCAGCCGACAGGGCCGTGGCGATACGCAGTATTTT
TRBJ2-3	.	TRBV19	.	CASSTTRTLGTDTQYF	TGTGCCAGTAGTACTACAAGGACTCTAGGGACAGATACGCAGTATTTT
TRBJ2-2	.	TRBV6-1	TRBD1	CASRPPGTATGELFF	TGTGCCAGCAGGCCCCCCGGGACAGCTACCGGGGAGCTGTTTTTT
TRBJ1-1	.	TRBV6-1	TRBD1	CASSEAYKGARTEAFF	TGTGCCAGCAGTGAAGCATATAAGGGGGCAAGGACTGAAGCTTTCTTT
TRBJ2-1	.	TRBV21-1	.	CAIPENPGNEQFF	TGTGCCATCCCGGAAAACCCCGGGAATGAGCAGTTCTTC
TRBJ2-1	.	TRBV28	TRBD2	CASRSSGRGRDEQFF	TGTGCCAGCAGGTCTAGCGGGAGGGGCAGGGATGAGCAGTTCTTC
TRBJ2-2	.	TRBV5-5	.	CASSLKLHGELFF	TGTGCCAGCAGCTTGAAGCTCCACGGGGAGCTGTTTTTT
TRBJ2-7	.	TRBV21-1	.	CASRATSGLMCSYEQYF	TGTGCCAGCAGGGCTACTAGCGGGCTTATGTGCTCCTACGAGCAGTACTTC
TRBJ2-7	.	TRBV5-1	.	CASSLAVSSYEQYF	TGCGCCAGCAGCTTGGCGGTAAGCTCCTACGAGCAGTACTTC
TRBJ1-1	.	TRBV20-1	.	CSATLIGSAFF	TGCAGTGCTACTTTGATAGGGTCCGCTTTCTTT
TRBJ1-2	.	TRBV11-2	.	CASSPGPGPGYTF	TGTGCCAGCAGCCCAGGCCCAGGGCCTGGCTACACCTTC
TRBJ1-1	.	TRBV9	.	CASSPRSRSGTDTEAFF	TGTGCCAGCAGCCCTCGGTCCCGAAGTGGAACGGACACTGAAGCTTTCTTT
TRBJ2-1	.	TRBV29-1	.	CSVGREEQFF	TGCAGCGTTGGGCGGGAAGAGCAGTTCTTC
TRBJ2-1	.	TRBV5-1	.	CASSLGVRSSYNEQFF	TGCGCCAGCAGCTTGGGTGTACGGAGCTCCTACAATGAGCAGTTCTTC
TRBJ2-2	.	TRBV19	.	CASRPLGTGELFF	TGTGCCAGTAGACCGTTGGGCACCGGGGAGCTGTTTTTT
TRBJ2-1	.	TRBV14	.	CASSPGRVRNNEQFF	TGTGCCAGCAGCCCCGGTCGGGTAAGAAACAATGAGCAGTTCTTC